This note documents a single T cell receptor beta chain sequence. The V end lost 11 bases, the J end lost 5 bases, and 4 bases lay between the germline ends. This CDR3 contains 9 residues. This specimen belongs to a study of blood T cell repertoires in COVID-19. Background on the study: Sample material is recorded as cDNA or gDNA derived from T cells, B-cell-depleted T cells, or PBMCs.

Profiled with immunoSEQ multiplex PCR; TCRdb holds only in-frame clones, not every one. The table includes fewer than 300,000 clones, 65% to 85% detected once. The TCR sequence derives from a human donor with COVID-19, enrolled during active disease. The donor label of this sample is uncertain. V usage is TRBV23-1 and J usage is TRBJ1-5; D gene uncertain. TRBV23-1 is assigned to the ORF class and has an uncertain function. The material sequenced was peripheral blood. The CDR3 spells CAEDQPQHF. The CDR3 nucleotides are TGCGCCGAGGATCAGCCCCAGCATTTT.